The 17 T cell receptor beta chains reported below all come from one sample, sequenced in a study of cytomegalovirus exposure and HLA in healthy donors. PCR used 60 Vbeta primers and 13 Jbeta primers. Sequenced by immunoSEQ multiplex PCR; TCRdb stores in-frame clones only, minus some. The profile covers fewer than 250,000 clones, with 75% to 80% appearing a single time and around 1.7% taken by the ten largest. The sample taken for sequencing was PBMCs. The receptors were sampled from a young man in good health and CMV-seronegative.

The sample holds one count of this clone. V gene TRBV19 combines with J gene TRBJ1-6, with 7 bases fitting TRBD1. The junction had 15 bases not matched to a gene; V was cut back by 3 bases and J by 1 base. The CDR3 runs to 20 residues. Germline loops: CDR1 LNHDA, CDR2 SQIVND (reference sequence). The CDR3 DNA reads as TGTGCCAGTAGTATTCCACTCGCACCGGGACAGCCGTCCTATAATTCACCCCTCCACTTT. This sequence encodes CASSIPLAPGQPSYNSPLHF.

V is TRBV5-1 and J is TRBJ2-5; 7 nucleotides line up with TRBD1. The CDR3 runs to 14 residues. Germline V gene sequence: CDR1 SGHRS, CDR2 YFSETQ. V trimming: 4 bases; J trimming: 4 bases; junction bases outside the gene matches: 7. As DNA, the CDR3 is TGCGCCAGCAGCCTAGACAGGGTAGGAGAGACCCAGTACTTC. This encodes CASSLDRVGETQYF. The full variable domain, in which reference TRBV5-1 and TRBJ2-5 provide the parts outside the CDR3, is KAGVTQTPRYLIKTRGQQVTLSCSPISGHRSVSWYQQTPGQGLQFLFEYFSETQRNKGNFPGRFSGRQFSNSRSEMNVSTLELGDSALYLCASSLDRVGETQYFGPGTRLLVL.

The chain is built from TRBV6-5 and TRBJ2-7; D is possibly TRBD1 (6 bases). The CDR3 loop spans 15 amino acids. Germline CDR1 reads MNHEY; CDR2 reads SVGAGI. Trimming shortened V by 0 bases and J by 0 bases, and 9 bases separated the two germline ends. The CDR3 loop reads CASSYSGTYSYEQYF. The CDR3 DNA reads TGTGCCAGCAGTTACTCCGGGACATACTCCTACGAGCAGTACTTC.

This rearrangement joins TRBV9 to TRBJ2-3, with 9 nucleotides matching TRBD1. CDR1 is SGDLS and CDR2 is YYNGEE in the germline V gene. Trimming cost V 4 bases and J 1 base; bases outside gene matches: 7. The CDR3 runs 16 residues. The CDR3: CASSSHRGRGTDTQYF. DNA for the CDR3: TGTGCCAGCAGCTCCCACAGGGGGCGCGGCACAGATACGCAGTATTTT.

This clone was picked up many times. The chain couples TRBV4-3 to TRBJ2-2, with 10 bases identical to TRBD2. Germline CDR1 LGHNA, CDR2 YSLEER. The CDR3 has 16 residues. J gave up 6 bases and V 0 bases, and 4 bases lay outside the gene matches. This CDR3 reads CASSQDHLAGAGELFF. CDR3 DNA sequence: TGCGCCAGCAGCCAAGATCATCTAGCGGGAGCCGGGGAGCTGTTTTTT.

The rearrangement uses TRBV7-9 and TRBJ2-1; 12 nucleotides agree with TRBD2. Trimming removed 2 bases from V and 7 bases from J; junction bases left unmatched: 12. The CDR3 length is 18 residues. CDR1 SEHNR and CDR2 FQNEAQ come from the germline V gene (reference sequence). CDR3 sequence: CASSLLAGGGKGKNEQFF. The CDR3 region has the DNA TGTGCCAGCAGCTTACTAGCGGGGGGGGGCAAGGGTAAGAATGAGCAGTTCTTC.

The chain combines TRBV7-6 with TRBJ2-7, with TRBD1 identical over 8 bases. The CDR3 runs 15 residues. V shed 1 base, J shed 6 bases, and the junction held 8 bases outside the gene matches. Germline V lookup: CDR1 SGHVS, CDR2 FNYEAQ. DNA for the CDR3: TGTGCCAGCAGCTTAGGCCCAGGGGGCGAGGGCGAGCAGTACTTC. Its translation is CASSLGPGGEGEQYF.

V usage is TRBV6-4 and J usage is TRBJ1-2; 8 nucleotides align to TRBD1. The CDR3 contains 15 residues. V lost 8 bases, J lost 6 bases, and 14 bases stayed unmatched. Germline V gene sequence: CDR1 MRHNA, CDR2 SNTAGT. The CDR3 is CASSGGGQGTHGYTF. The DNA of the CDR3 is TGTGCCAGCTCGGGTGGCGGACAGGGCACCCATGGCTACACCTTC.

This chain links TRBV14 with TRBJ2-1; TRBD1 is a possible D gene (5 bases). The CDR3 runs 15 residues. With 7 bases removed from V and 0 bases from J, the gap between germline ends came to 13 bases. Germline values: CDR1 SGHDN, CDR2 FVKESK. CDR3 in DNA: TGTGCCAGCACTCTAGGGGTGAGCTCCTACAATGAGCAGTTCTTC. It yields the protein CASTLGVSSYNEQFF.

V and J are TRBV13 and TRBJ1-4; D perhaps matches TRBD1 (6 bases). Trimming removed 5 bases from V and 10 bases from J, with 14 bases in between. The CDR3 covers 13 residues. Germline V CDR1 and CDR2: PRHDT, FYEKMQ (reference sequence). DNA for the CDR3: TGTGCCAGCAGCATCCGGGACATCGGAAAACTGTTTTTT. Translating it yields CASSIRDIGKLFF.

The rearrangement uses TRBV4-3 and TRBJ2-3; 7 positions agree with TRBD2. Per the germline V gene, CDR1 is LGHNA and CDR2 is YSLEER. The CDR3 has 16 amino acids. Germline trimming cut 1 base from V and 3 bases from J; bases unmatched to any gene: 7. The CDR3 DNA sequence: TGCGCCAGCAGCCAAGTTTTAGCGGGCGGAACAGATACGCAGTATTTT. This translates into CASSQVLAGGTDTQYF.

This clone showed up just a few times. J is TRBJ2-1 and V is TRBV30; TRBD2 aligns across 11 bases. The V segment lost 5 bases and the J segment 5 bases; nucleotides outside the gene matches: 8. The CDR3 loop spans 15 amino acids. Germline V lookup: CDR1 GTSNPN, CDR2 SVGIG (reference sequence). The CDR3 coding sequence is TGTGCCTGGGGCCCCGGGACTAGCGGTGACAATGAGCAGTTCTTC. Its protein product is CAWGPGTSGDNEQFF. The full variable domain, completed using reference TRBV30 and TRBJ2-1, is SQTIHQWPATLVQPVGSPLSLECTVEGTSNPNLYWYRQAAGRGLQLLFYSVGIGQISSEVPQNLSASRPQDRQFILSSKKLLLSDSGFYLCAWGPGTSGDNEQFFGPGTRLTVL.

The chain is built from TRBV7-2 and TRBJ1-6, with D uncertain. The CDR3 spans 14 residues. Germline CDR1 reads SGHTA; CDR2 reads FQGNSA. Trimming took 5 bases from V and 10 from J, leaving 15 bases between them. CDR3 DNA sequence: TGTGCCAGCAGCATAGAAGGAGTGAGGTCACCCCTCCACTTT. It yields the protein CASSIEGVRSPLHF.

This clone was found once. The rearrangement joins TRBV7-2 to TRBJ1-1; D might be TRBD1 (5 bases). Germline assignment: CDR1 SGHTA and CDR2 FQGNSA. V lost 1 base and J lost 7, with 13 bases in between. The CDR3 length is 14 residues. CDR3 in DNA: TGTGCCAGCAGCTTAGGGGGGGGTCTTTTTGAAGCTTTCTTT. Translation gives CASSLGGGLFEAFF.

This rearrangement joins TRBV6-6 to TRBJ1-5; unclear D gene. Germline values: CDR1 MNHNY, CDR2 SVGAGI (reference sequence). This CDR3 spans 14 amino acids. V was trimmed by 4 bases and J by 4 bases, leaving 11 bases between them. The CDR3 coding sequence is TGTGCCAGCAGTTCCCAGATTTCTAATCAGCCCCAGCATTTT. This sequence encodes CASSSQISNQPQHF.

This clone was recorded once. The genes are TRBV4-3 and TRBJ1-6; no clear D gene. CDR1 and CDR2 (germline): LGHNA, YSLEER. Trimming stripped 4 bases from V and 8 bases from J, with 15 bases between. CDR3 length: 15 amino acids. The CDR3 DNA sequence: TGCGCCAGCAGCCTCTTTGGCGGGGTGGATTCACCCCTCCACTTT. Amino acid sequence: CASSLFGGVDSPLHF.

The sample holds a few counts of this clone. The chain combines TRBV6-5 with TRBJ1-1; TRBD1 matches at 7 bases. The germline V gene encodes CDR1 MNHEY and CDR2 SVGAGI. Trimming at V came to 8 bases and at J to 3 bases, leaving 12 bases not matched to a gene. The CDR3 runs to 15 residues. CDR3 protein: CASSKTGIRDTEAFF. Written as DNA, the CDR3 is TGTGCCAGCTCCAAGACAGGGATTCGGGACACTGAAGCTTTCTTT.